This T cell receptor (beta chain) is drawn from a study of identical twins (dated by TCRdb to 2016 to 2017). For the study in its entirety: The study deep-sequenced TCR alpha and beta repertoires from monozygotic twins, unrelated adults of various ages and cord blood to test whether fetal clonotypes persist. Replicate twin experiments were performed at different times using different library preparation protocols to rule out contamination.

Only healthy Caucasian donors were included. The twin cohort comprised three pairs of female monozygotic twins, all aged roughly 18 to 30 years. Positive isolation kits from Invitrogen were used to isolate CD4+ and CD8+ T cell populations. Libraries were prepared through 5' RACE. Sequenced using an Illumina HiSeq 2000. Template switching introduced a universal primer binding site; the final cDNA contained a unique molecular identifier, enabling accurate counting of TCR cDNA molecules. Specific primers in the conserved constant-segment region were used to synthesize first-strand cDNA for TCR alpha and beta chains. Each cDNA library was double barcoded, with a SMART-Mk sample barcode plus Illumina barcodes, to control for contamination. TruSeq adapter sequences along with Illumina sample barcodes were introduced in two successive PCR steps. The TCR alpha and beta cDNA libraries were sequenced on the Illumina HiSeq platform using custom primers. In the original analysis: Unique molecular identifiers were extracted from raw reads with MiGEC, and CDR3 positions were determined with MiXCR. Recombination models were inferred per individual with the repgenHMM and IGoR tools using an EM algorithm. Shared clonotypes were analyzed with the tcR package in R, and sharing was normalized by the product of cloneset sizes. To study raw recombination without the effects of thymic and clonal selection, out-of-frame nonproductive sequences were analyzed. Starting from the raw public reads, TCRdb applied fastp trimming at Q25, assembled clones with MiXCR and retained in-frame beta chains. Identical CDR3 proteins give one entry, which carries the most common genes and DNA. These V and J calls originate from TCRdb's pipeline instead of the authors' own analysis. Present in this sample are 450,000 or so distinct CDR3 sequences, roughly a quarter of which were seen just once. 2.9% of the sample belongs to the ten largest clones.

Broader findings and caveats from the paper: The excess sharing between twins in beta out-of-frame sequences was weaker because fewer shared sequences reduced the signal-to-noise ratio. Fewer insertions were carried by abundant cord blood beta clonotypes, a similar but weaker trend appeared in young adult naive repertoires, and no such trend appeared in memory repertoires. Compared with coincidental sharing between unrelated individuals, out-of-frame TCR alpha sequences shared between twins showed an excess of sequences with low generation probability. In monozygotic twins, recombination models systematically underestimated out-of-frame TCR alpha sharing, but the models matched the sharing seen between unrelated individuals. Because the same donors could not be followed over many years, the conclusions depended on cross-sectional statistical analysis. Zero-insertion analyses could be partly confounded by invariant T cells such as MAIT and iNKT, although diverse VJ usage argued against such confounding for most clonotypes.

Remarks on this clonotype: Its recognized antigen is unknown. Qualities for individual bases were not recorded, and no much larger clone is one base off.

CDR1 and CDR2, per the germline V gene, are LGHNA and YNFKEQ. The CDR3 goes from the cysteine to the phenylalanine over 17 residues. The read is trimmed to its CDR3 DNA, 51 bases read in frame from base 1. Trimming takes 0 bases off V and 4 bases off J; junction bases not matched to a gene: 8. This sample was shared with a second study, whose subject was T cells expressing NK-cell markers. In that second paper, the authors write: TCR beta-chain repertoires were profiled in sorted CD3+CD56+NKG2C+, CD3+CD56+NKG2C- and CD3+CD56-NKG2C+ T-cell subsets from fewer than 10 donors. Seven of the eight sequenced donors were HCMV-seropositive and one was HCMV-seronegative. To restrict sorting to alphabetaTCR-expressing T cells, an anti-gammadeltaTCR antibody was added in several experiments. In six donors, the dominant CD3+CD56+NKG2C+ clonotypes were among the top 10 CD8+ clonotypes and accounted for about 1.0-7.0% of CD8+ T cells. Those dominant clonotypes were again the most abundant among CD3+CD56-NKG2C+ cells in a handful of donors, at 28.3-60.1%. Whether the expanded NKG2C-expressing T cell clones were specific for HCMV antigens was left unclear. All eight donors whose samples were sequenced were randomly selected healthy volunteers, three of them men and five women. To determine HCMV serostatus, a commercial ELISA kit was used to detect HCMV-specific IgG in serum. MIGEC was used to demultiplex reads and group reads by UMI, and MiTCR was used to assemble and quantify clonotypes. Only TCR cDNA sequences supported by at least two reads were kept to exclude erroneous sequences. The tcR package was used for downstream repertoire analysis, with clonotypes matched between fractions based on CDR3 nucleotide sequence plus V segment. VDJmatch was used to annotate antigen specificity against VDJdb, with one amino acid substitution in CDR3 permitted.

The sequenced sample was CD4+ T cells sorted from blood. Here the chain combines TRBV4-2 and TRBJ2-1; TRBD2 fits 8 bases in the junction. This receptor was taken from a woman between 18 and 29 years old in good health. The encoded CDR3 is CASSQEWRGAGYNEQFF. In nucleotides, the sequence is TGTGCCAGCAGCCAAGAGTGGCGGGGGGCCGGATACAATGAGCAGTTCTTC.